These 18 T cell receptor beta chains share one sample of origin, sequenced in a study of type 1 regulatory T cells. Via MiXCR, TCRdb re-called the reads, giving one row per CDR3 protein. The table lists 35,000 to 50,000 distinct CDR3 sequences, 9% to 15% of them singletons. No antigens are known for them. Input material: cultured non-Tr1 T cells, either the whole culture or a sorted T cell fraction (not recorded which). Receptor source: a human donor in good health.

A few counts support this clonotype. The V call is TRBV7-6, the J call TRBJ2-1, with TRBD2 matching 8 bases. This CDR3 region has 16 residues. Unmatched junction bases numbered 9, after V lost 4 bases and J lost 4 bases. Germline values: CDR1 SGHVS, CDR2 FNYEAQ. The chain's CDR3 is CASSYRRTSWYNEQFF. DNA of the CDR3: TGTGCCAGCAGCTACAGACGGACTAGCTGGTACAATGAGCAGTTCTTC.

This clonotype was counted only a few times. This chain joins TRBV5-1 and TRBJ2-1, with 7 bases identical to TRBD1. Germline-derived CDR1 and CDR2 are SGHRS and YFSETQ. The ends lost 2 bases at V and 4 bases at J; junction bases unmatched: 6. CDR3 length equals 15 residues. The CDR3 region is CASSFGTDLYNEQFF. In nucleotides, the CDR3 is TGCGCCAGCAGCTTCGGGACAGACCTGTACAATGAGCAGTTCTTC.

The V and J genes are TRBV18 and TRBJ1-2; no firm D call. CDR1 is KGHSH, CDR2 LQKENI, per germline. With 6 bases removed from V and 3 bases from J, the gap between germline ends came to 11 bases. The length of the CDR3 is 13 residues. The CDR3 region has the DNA TGTGCCAGCTCCCCCCGGGTAGACTATGGCTACACCTTC. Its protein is CASSPRVDYGYTF.

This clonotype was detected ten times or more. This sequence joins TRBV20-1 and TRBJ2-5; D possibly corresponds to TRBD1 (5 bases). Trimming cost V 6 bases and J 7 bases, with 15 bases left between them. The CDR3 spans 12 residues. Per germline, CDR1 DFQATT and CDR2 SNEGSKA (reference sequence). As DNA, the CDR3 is TGCAGTGCCCCCCGGCAGGGTGGGACCCAGTACTTC. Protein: CSAPRQGGTQYF.

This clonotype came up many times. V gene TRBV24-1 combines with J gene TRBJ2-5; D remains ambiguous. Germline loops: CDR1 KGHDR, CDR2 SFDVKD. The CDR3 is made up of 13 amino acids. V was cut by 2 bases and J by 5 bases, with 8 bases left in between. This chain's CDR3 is CATSDSVGETQYF. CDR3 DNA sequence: TGTGCCACCAGTGATTCCGTTGGGGAGACCCAGTACTTC.

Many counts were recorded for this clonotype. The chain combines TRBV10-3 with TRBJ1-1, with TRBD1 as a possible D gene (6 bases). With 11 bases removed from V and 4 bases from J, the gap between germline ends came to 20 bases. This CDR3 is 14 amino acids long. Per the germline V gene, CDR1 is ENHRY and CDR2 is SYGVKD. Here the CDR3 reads CAVSSTGRATEAFF. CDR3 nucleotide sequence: TGTGCCGTCTCCTCCACAGGGAGGGCCACTGAAGCTTTCTTT.

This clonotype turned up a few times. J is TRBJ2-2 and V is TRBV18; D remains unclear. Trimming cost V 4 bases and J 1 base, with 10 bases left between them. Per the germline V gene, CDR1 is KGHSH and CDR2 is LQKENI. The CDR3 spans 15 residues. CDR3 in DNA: TGTGCCAGCTCACGACGAACCCAGAACACCGGGGAGCTGTTTTTT. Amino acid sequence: CASSRRTQNTGELFF.

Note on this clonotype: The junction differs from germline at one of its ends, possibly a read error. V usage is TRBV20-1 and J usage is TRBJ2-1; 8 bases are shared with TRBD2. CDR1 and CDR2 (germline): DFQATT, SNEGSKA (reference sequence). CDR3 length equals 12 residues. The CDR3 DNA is TGCAGTGCTAGAGATCGGGGACTAGGGCAAATCTTC. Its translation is CSARDRGLGQIF.

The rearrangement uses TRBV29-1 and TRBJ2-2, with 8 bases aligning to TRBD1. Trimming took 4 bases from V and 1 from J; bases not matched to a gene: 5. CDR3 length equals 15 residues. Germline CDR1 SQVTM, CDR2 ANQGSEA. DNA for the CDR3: TGCAGCGTTGTTCAGGGGGCGCTGAACACCGGGGAGCTGTTTTTT. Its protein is CSVVQGALNTGELFF.

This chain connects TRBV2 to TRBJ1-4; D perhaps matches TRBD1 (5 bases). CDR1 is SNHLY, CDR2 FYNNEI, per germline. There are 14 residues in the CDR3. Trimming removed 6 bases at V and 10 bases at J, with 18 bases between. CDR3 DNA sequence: TGTGCCAGCAGCGCAGGGACCAACACGGGAAAACTGTTTTTT. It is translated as CASSAGTNTGKLFF.

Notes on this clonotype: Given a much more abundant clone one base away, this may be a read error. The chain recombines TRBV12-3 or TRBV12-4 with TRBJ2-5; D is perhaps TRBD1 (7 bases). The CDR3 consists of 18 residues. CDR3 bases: TGTGCCAGCAGTTTAAAGGGGGAAGCGTGGAGGGGGCTAGAGGCCCAGTACTTC. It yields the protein CASSLKGEAWRGLEAQYF.

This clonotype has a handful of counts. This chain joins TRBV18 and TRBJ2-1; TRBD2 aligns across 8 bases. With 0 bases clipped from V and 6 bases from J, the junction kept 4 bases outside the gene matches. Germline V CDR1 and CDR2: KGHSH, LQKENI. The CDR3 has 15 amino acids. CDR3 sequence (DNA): TGTGCCAGCTCACCACCCTCCAGCGGGAGCAATGAGCAGTTCTTC. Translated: CASSPPSSGSNEQFF.

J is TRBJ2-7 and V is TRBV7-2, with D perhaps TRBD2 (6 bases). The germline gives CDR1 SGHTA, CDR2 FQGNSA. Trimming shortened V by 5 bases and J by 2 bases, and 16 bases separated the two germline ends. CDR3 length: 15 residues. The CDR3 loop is CASSQRVGHPYEQYF. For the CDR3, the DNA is TGTGCCAGCAGCCAGCGGGTCGGACACCCCTACGAGCAGTACTTC.

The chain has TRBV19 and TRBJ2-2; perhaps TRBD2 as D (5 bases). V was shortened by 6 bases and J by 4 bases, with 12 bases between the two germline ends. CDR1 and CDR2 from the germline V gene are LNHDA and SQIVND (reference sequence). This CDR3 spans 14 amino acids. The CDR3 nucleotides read TGTGCCAGTAGACCACCTAGCCCCACCGGGGAGCTGTTTTTT. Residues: CASRPPSPTGELFF.

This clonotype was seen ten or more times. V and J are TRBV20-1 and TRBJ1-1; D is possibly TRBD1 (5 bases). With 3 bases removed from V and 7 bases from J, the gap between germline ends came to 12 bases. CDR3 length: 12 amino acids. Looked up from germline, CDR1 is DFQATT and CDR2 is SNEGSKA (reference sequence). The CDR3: CSASSTGLEAFF. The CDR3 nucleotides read TGCAGTGCTAGCTCGACGGGGCTTGAAGCTTTCTTT.

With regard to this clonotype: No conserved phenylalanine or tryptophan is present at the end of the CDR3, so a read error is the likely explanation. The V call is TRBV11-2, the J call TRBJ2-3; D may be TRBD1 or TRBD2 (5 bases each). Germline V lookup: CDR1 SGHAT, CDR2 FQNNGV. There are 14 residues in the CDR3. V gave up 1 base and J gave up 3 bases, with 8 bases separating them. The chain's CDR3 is CASSLVGVTDTQYL. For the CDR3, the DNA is TGTGCCAGCAGCTTAGTGGGGGTAACAGATACGCAGTATCTT.

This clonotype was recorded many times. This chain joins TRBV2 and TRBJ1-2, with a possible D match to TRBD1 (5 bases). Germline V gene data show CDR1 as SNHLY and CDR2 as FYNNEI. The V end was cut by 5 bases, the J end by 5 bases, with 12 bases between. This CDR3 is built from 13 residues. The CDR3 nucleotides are TGTGCCAGCAGTAAAGACAGAGATTATGGCTACACCTTC. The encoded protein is CASSKDRDYGYTF.

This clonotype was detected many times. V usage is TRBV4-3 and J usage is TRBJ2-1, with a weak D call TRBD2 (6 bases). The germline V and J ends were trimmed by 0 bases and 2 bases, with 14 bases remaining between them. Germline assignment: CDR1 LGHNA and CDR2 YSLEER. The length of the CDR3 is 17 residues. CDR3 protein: CASSQDQSGGAYNEQFF. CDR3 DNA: TGCGCCAGCAGCCAAGATCAGAGCGGAGGGGCCTACAATGAGCAGTTCTTC.